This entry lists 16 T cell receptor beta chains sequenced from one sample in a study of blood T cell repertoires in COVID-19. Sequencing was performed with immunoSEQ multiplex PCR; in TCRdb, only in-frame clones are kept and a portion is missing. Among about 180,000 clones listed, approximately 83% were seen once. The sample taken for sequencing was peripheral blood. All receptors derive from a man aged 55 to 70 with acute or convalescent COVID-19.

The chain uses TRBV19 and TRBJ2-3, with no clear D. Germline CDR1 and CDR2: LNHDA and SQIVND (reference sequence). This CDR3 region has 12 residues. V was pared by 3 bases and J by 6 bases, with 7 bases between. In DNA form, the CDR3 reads TGTGCCAGTAGTATCCGTCCCGATACGCAGTATTTT. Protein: CASSIRPDTQYF.

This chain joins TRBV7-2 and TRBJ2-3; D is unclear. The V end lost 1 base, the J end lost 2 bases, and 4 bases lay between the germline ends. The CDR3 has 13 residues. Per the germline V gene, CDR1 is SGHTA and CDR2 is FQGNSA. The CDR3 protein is CASSLVLTDTQYF. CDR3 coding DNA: TGTGCCAGCAGCTTAGTACTCACAGATACGCAGTATTTT.

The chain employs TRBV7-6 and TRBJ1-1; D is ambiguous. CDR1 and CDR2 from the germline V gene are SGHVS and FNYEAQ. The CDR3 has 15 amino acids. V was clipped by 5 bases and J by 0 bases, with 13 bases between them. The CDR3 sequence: CASSPAVRMNTEAFF. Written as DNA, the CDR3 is TGTGCCAGCAGCCCGGCGGTACGCATGAACACTGAAGCTTTCTTT.

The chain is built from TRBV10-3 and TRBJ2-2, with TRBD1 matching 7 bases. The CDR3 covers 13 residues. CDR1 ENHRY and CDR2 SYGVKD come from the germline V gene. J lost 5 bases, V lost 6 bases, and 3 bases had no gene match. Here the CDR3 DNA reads TGTGCCATCAGAGGGGGCGGTACCGGGGAGCTGTTTTTT. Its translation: CAIRGGGTGELFF.

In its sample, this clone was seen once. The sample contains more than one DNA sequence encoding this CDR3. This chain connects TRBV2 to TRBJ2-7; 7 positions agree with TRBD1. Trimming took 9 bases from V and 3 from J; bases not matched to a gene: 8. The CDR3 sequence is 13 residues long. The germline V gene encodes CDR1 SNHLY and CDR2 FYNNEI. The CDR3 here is CASRRTGSYEQYF. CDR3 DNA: TGTGCCAGTCGAAGGACAGGAAGCTACGAGCAGTACTTC.

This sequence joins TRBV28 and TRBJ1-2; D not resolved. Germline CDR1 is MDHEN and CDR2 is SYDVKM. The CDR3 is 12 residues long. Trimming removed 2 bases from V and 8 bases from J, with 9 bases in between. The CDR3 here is CASSLGLLGYTF. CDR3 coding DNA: TGTGCCAGCAGTTTAGGGCTGCTGGGCTACACCTTC.

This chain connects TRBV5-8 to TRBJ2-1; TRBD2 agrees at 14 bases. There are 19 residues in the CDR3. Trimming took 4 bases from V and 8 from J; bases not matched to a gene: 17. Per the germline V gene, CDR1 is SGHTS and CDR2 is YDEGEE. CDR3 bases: TGTGCCAGCAGCGGGAGGGTCGGGACTAGCGGGAGCAATAGGGATGAGCAGTTCTTC. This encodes CASSGRVGTSGSNRDEQFF.

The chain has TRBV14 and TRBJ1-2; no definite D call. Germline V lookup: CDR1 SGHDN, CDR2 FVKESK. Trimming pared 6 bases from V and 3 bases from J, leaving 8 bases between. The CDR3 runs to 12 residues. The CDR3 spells CASSRRDYGYTF. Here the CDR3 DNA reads TGTGCCAGCAGTAGACGGGACTATGGCTACACCTTC.

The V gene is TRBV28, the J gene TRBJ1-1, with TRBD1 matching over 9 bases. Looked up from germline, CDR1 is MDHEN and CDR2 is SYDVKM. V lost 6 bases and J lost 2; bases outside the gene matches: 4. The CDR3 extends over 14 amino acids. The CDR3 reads CASSHRGLNTEAFF. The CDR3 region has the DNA TGTGCCAGCAGCCACAGGGGGCTAAACACTGAAGCTTTCTTT.

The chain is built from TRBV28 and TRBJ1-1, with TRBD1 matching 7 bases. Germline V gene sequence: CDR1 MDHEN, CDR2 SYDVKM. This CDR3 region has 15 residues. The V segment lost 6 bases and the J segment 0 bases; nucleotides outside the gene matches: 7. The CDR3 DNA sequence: TGTGCCAGCAGGCGACAGGGCGGTGTGAACACTGAAGCTTTCTTT. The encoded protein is CASRRQGGVNTEAFF.

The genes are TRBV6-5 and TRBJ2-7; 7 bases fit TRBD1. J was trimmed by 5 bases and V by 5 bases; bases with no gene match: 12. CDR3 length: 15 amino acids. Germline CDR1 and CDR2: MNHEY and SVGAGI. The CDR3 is CASSNNRQGFNEQYF. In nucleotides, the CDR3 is TGTGCCAGCAGTAACAACAGACAGGGCTTCAACGAGCAGTACTTC.

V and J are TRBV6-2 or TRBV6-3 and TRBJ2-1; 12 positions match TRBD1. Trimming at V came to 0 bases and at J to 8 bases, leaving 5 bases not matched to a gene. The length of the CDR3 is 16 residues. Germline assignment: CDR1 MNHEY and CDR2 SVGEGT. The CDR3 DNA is TGTGCCAGCAGTTACTCGGGACAGGGGGCACTGGATGAGCAGTTCTTC. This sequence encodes CASSYSGQGALDEQFF.

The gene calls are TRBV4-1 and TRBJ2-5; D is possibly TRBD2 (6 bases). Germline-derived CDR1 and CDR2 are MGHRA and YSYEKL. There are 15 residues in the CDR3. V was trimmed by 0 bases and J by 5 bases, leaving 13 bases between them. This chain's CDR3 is CASSQESGRGETQYF. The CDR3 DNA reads TGCGCCAGCAGCCAAGAGTCCGGGAGAGGGGAGACCCAGTACTTC.

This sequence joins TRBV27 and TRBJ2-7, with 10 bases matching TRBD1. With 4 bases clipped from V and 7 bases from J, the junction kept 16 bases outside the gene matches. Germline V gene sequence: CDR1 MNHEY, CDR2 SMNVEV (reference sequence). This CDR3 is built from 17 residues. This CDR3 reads CASSSRYRGTGVREQYF. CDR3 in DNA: TGTGCCAGCAGTTCACGGTATAGAGGGACAGGGGTGAGGGAGCAGTACTTC.

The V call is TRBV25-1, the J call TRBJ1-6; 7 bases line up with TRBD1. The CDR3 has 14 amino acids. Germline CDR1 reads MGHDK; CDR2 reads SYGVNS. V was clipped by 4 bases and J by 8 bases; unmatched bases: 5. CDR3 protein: CASSGLTGHSPLHF. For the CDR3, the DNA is TGTGCCAGCAGTGGGTTGACAGGGCATTCACCCCTCCACTTT.

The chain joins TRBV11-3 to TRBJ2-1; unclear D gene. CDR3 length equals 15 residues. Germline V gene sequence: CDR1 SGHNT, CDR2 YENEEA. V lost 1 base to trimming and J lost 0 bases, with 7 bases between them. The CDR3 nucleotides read TGTGCCAGCAGCTTAGGGAGAAGCTCCTACAATGAGCAGTTCTTC. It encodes CASSLGRSSYNEQFF.